The sequence of this T cell receptor (beta chain) was determined in a study of blood T cell repertoires in COVID-19. The repertoire was sequenced with immunoSEQ multiplex PCR; TCRdb's copy has only in-frame clones and lacks some. The data show about 160,000 clones, 65% to 80% seen once. The V and J ends lost 0 bases and 2 bases respectively, with 9 bases between them. The CDR3 has 14 amino acids. The germline V gene encodes CDR1 SGHRS and CDR2 YFSETQ. This TCR came from a man in his sixties with acute or convalescent COVID-19. The chain combines TRBV5-1 with TRBJ2-7; a possible D gene is TRBD1 (6 bases). The sequenced sample was peripheral blood. The CDR3: CASSLVPGAYEQYF. In DNA, the CDR3 is TGCGCCAGCAGCTTGGTCCCAGGGGCCTACGAGCAGTACTTC.